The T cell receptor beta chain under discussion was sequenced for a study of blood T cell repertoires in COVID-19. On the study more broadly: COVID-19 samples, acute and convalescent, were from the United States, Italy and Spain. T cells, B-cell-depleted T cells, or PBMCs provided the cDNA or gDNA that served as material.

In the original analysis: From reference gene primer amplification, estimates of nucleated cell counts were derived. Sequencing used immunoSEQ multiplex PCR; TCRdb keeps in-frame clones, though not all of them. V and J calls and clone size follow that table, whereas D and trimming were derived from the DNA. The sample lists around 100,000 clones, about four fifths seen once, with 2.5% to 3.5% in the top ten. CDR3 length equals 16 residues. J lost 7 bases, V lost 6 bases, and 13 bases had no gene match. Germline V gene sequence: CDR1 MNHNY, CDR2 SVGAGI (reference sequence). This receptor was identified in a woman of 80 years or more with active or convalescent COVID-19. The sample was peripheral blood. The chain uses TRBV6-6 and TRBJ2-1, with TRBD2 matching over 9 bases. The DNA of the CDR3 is TGTGCCAGCAGCCGATCTGCCGGGACTAGCCCTAATGAGCAGTTCTTC. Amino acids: CASSRSAGTSPNEQFF.